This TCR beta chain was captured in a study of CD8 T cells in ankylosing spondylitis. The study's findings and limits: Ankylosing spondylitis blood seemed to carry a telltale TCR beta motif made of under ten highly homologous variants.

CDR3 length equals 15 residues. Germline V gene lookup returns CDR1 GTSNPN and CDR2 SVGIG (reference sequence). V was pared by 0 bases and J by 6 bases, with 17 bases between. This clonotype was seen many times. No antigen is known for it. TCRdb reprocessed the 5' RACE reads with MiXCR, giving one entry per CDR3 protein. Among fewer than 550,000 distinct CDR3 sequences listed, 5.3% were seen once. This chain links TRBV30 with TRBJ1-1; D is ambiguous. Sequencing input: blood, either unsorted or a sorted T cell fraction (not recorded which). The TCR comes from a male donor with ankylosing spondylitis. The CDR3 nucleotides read TGTGCCTGGAGTGTACGAGGATGGGTCATAGCTGAAGCTTTCTTT. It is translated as CAWSVRGWVIAEAFF. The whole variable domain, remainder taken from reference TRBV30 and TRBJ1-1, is SQTIHQWPATLVQPVGSPLSLECTVEGTSNPNLYWYRQAAGRGLQLLFYSVGIGQISSEVPQNLSASRPQDRQFILSSKKLLLSDSGFYLCAWSVRGWVIAEAFFGQGTRLTVV.